The 32 T cell receptor beta chains listed next were all sequenced from one sample in a study of cytomegalovirus exposure and HLA in healthy donors (dated by TCRdb to about 2017). Library creation used the immunoSEQ multiplex PCR assay. The multiplex PCR relied on a mix of 60 forward primers for TCR Vbeta segments and 13 reverse primers for TCR Jbeta segments. What TCRdb holds here is the immuneACCESS table cut down to in-frame rearrangements. Part of the clones is not present; checked against another copy, under half of the missing clones reflect an unresolved V gene, and the others are unexplained. The sample records some 150,000 clones, approximately 84% of which are singletons. The top ten clonotypes cover approximately 1.5% of the sample. Sequencing used PBMCs. These receptors all come from a man aged 25-40 years in good health and CMV-seropositive.

The J gene is TRBJ1-3, the V gene TRBV5-1, with D possibly matching TRBD1 (6 bases). V lost 1 base and J lost 3, with 11 bases in between. This CDR3 is 15 amino acids long. The germline CDR1 and CDR2 sequences are SGHRS and YFSETQ. As DNA, the CDR3 is TGCGCCAGCAGCTTGACCTTGGACAGTGGAAACACCATATATTTT. Translating gives CASSLTLDSGNTIYF.

V and J are TRBV6-6 and TRBJ2-5, with 12 bases aligning to TRBD2. V shed 9 bases and J 6 bases; nucleotides not matched to a gene: 5. CDR1 and CDR2 (germline): MNHNY, SVGAGI (reference sequence). The CDR3 spans 13 residues. The CDR3 DNA reads TGTGCCAGTCTAGCGGGGGGGCTAAAGACCCAGTACTTC. Protein sequence: CASLAGGLKTQYF.

The genes are TRBV4-1 and TRBJ2-6, with TRBD1 matching 12 bases. The V segment lost 5 bases and the J segment 0 bases; nucleotides outside the gene matches: 5. This CDR3 region has 18 residues. Germline CDR1 is MGHRA and CDR2 is YSYEKL. CDR3 DNA: TGCGCCAGCAGCACGGGACAGGGGGCGACCTCTGGGGCCAACGTCCTGACTTTC. This sequence encodes CASSTGQGATSGANVLTF.

This sequence joins TRBV28 and TRBJ2-5; TRBD2 matches at 14 bases. V lost 6 bases, J lost 3 bases, and 3 bases stayed unmatched. The CDR3 sequence is 15 residues long. Looked up from germline, CDR1 is MDHEN and CDR2 is SYDVKM. CDR3 in amino acids: CASSGLAGGEETQYF. CDR3 sequence (DNA): TGTGCCAGCAGCGGACTAGCGGGAGGTGAAGAGACCCAGTACTTC.

The V call is TRBV9, the J call TRBJ2-7, with 10 bases identical to TRBD2. V dropped 4 bases and J dropped 7; count of bases not matched to a gene: 14. This CDR3 region has 16 residues. The germline V gene encodes CDR1 SGDLS and CDR2 YYNGEE. The CDR3 loop is CASSTTGTSVNGEQYF. CDR3 in DNA: TGTGCCAGCAGCACCACCGGGACTAGCGTGAACGGTGAGCAGTACTTC. The full variable domain, its missing parts supplied by reference TRBV9 and TRBJ2-7, is DSGVTQTPKHLITATGQRVTLRCSPRSGDLSVYWYQQSLDQGLQFLIQYYNGEERAKGNILERFSAQQFPDLHSELNLSSLELGDSALYFCASSTTGTSVNGEQYFGPGTRLTVT.

This clone was picked up a small number of times. This chain joins TRBV4-1 and TRBJ2-1, with 8 bases matching TRBD1. Germline V lookup: CDR1 MGHRA, CDR2 YSYEKL. V lost 0 bases to trimming and J lost 3 bases; unmatched junction nucleotides: 1. This CDR3 spans 15 amino acids. The CDR3 sequence is CASSQDTGGYNEQFF. The CDR3 region has the DNA TGCGCCAGCAGCCAAGATACAGGGGGCTACAATGAGCAGTTCTTC.

The gene calls are TRBV9 and TRBJ1-3, with D maybe TRBD1 (6 bases). V was clipped by 0 bases and J by 2 bases, with 15 bases between them. This CDR3 region has 17 residues. The germline CDR1 and CDR2 sequences are SGDLS and YYNGEE. CDR3 nucleotide sequence: TGTGCCAGCAGCGTAGGGCTACAGGGATCGGCTGGAAACACCATATATTTT. Translating it yields CASSVGLQGSAGNTIYF.

The chain links TRBV19 to TRBJ1-2, with TRBD1 matching 8 bases. The CDR3 covers 14 residues. Germline trimming cut 5 bases from V and 4 bases from J; bases unmatched to any gene: 6. Germline CDR1 LNHDA, CDR2 SQIVND (reference sequence). Written as DNA, the CDR3 is TGTGCCAGTAGTTCGACAGGGGTGTCCTATGGCTACACCTTC. Translating it yields CASSSTGVSYGYTF.

This clone showed up just a few times. The chain carries TRBV5-1 and TRBJ2-3, with TRBD2 identical over 13 bases. The germline CDR1 and CDR2 sequences are SGHRS and YFSETQ. The CDR3 is made up of 17 amino acids. The trim removed 0 bases at V and 5 bases at J, leaving 6 bases unmatched. The CDR3 protein is CASSLATSGGPGDTQYF. CDR3 sequence (DNA): TGCGCCAGCAGCTTGGCGACTAGCGGGGGGCCGGGAGATACGCAGTATTTT.

On this clone: Different DNA sequences within this sample yield the same CDR3. V is TRBV9 and J is TRBJ2-3, with a possible D match to TRBD2 (5 bases). CDR1 is SGDLS, CDR2 YYNGEE, per germline. Trimming left V 0 bases short and J 6 bases short, with 5 bases between. The CDR3 spans 12 residues. The CDR3 protein is CASSVGEDTQYF. As DNA, the CDR3 is TGTGCCAGCAGCGTAGGGGAGGATACGCAGTATTTT.

The chain uses TRBV15 and TRBJ1-5; 7 bases are a match to TRBD1. CDR3 length: 16 residues. Germline V gives CDR1 LNHNV, CDR2 YYDKDF (reference sequence). J lost 7 bases, V lost 2 bases, and 11 bases had no gene match. This CDR3 reads CATSRSANRDRQPQHF. The CDR3 nucleotides are TGTGCCACCAGCAGATCCGCAAACCGGGACAGACAGCCCCAGCATTTT.

This clone was seen more than once but under ten times. The CDR3 spells CASSAGTGFYEQYF. In DNA form, the CDR3 reads TGTGCCAGCAGTGCCGGGACAGGGTTCTACGAGCAGTACTTC. This rearrangement joins TRBV6-1 to TRBJ2-7; TRBD1 aligns across 9 bases. Germline CDR1 and CDR2: MNHNS and SASEGT. CDR3 length equals 14 residues. The ends lost 4 bases at V and 3 bases at J; junction bases unmatched: 4.

This clone showed up just once. The rearrangement joins TRBV6-5 to TRBJ2-5, with 11 positions matching TRBD2. This CDR3 has 16 residues. The junction had 15 bases not matched to a gene; V was cut back by 4 bases and J by 11 bases. Per the germline V gene, CDR1 is MNHEY and CDR2 is SVGAGI. The CDR3 DNA reads as TGTGCCAGCAGTTCCAACTTAGCGGGAGGGCCCCTTGAGCAGTACTTC. Its translation is CASSSNLAGGPLEQYF.

The chain carries TRBV19 and TRBJ1-5; D is unclear. The V gene's germline CDR1 is LNHDA and CDR2 SQIVND (reference sequence). Trimming left V 8 bases short and J 2 bases short, with 10 bases between. The CDR3 spans 13 residues. The CDR3: CASSGMGNQPQHF. The CDR3 bases are TGTGCCAGTTCGGGGATGGGCAATCAGCCCCAGCATTTT. Full variable domain (outside the CDR3, taken from reference TRBV19 and TRBJ1-5): DGGITQSPKYLFRKEGQNVTLSCEQNLNHDAMYWYRQDPGQGLRLIYYSQIVNDFQKGDIAEGYSVSREKKESFPLTVTSAQKNPTAFYLCASSGMGNQPQHFGDGTRLSIL.

The chain is built from TRBV19 and TRBJ2-5; D not resolved. Trimming took 3 bases from V and 1 from J, leaving 6 bases between them. Germline CDR1 LNHDA, CDR2 SQIVND (reference sequence). The CDR3 covers 13 residues. The CDR3 reads CASSISLQETQYF. CDR3 DNA: TGTGCCAGTAGTATTTCCCTCCAAGAGACCCAGTACTTC.

V gene TRBV2 combines with J gene TRBJ1-5; D is ambiguous. The CDR3 extends over 13 amino acids. Trimming stripped 4 bases from V and 6 bases from J, with 10 bases between. The germline gives CDR1 SNHLY, CDR2 FYNNEI. The CDR3 DNA is TGTGCCAGCAGTGGGCAGGATGGTCAGCCCCAGCATTTT. Its protein product is CASSGQDGQPQHF.

CDR3 coding DNA: TGTGCCAGCAGCCCTGGGGGGGCGGGCGGCAACGAGCAGTACTTC. This sequence encodes CASSPGGAGGNEQYF. The genes are TRBV7-8 and TRBJ2-7, with a weak D call TRBD2 (7 bases). CDR3 length equals 15 residues. Germline CDR1 is SGHVS and CDR2 is FQNEAQ. Trimming removed 5 bases from V and 5 bases from J, with 19 bases in between.

The chain combines TRBV6-6 with TRBJ1-2, with TRBD1 matching over 8 bases. The CDR3 runs to 14 residues. V lost 7 bases and J lost 8; bases outside the gene matches: 12. Germline V gene sequence: CDR1 MNHNY, CDR2 SVGAGI (reference sequence). The CDR3 is CASTTNQGARGYTF. CDR3 bases: TGTGCCAGCACCACTAATCAGGGGGCGCGGGGCTACACCTTC.

This chain connects TRBV4-1 to TRBJ2-3; 8 bases agree with TRBD1. V was pared by 4 bases and J by 2 bases, with 8 bases of the junction left unmatched. The germline gives CDR1 MGHRA, CDR2 YSYEKL. The CDR3 is 16 residues long. The CDR3 nucleotides read TGCGCCAGCAGCCGATTACCGACAGGGGTCACAGATACGCAGTATTTT. It codes for CASSRLPTGVTDTQYF.

This chain uses TRBV20-1 with TRBJ1-2; 7 nucleotides match TRBD1. Germline CDR1 and CDR2: DFQATT and SNEGSKA (reference sequence). The CDR3 loop spans 11 amino acids. The CDR3 protein is CRRQGVGGYTF. For the CDR3, the DNA is TGCAGGAGACAGGGAGTCGGTGGCTACACCTTC.

This CDR3 reads CASPGGGNTIYF. The CDR3 DNA reads TGTGCCAGTCCGGGAGGGGGAAACACCATATATTTT. The chain links TRBV27 to TRBJ1-3; D gene uncertain. Trimming took 9 bases from V and 4 from J, leaving 10 bases between them. Germline V gives CDR1 MNHEY, CDR2 SMNVEV (reference sequence). The CDR3 runs to 12 residues.

The chain combines TRBV4-2 with TRBJ1-1; D may be TRBD1 (5 bases). The germline CDR1 and CDR2 sequences are LGHNA and YNFKEQ. The CDR3 contains 13 residues. V was trimmed by 4 bases and J by 4 bases, leaving 10 bases between them. The DNA of the CDR3 is TGTGCCAGCAGCCCCCCGGGGGGCACTGAAGCTTTCTTT. This codes for CASSPPGGTEAFF.

This chain uses TRBV5-4 with TRBJ1-1, with TRBD1 as a possible D gene (5 bases). The CDR3 is 14 amino acids. V was shortened by 2 bases and J by 1 base, with 9 bases between the two germline ends. Germline CDR1 reads SGHNT; CDR2 reads YYREEE (reference sequence). CDR3 residues: CASSFWTQNTEAFF. CDR3 bases: TGTGCCAGCAGCTTTTGGACACAGAACACTGAAGCTTTCTTT.

The genes are TRBV18 and TRBJ2-2; TRBD1 might be the D (6 bases). The CDR3 has 16 amino acids. Germline CDR1 is KGHSH and CDR2 is LQKENI. Trimming shortened V by 3 bases and J by 0 bases, and 11 bases separated the two germline ends. CDR3 region: CASSPVEGANTGELFF. Here the CDR3 DNA reads TGTGCCAGCTCACCTGTTGAGGGGGCGAACACCGGGGAGCTGTTTTTT.

This sequence joins TRBV7-2 and TRBJ2-3, with 8 positions matching TRBD1. Trimming took 5 bases from V and 4 from J; bases not matched to a gene: 8. The CDR3 extends over 15 amino acids. The germline V gene has CDR1 SGHTA and CDR2 FQGNSA. CDR3 residues: CASSRGTGGADTQYF. As DNA, the CDR3 is TGTGCCAGCAGCCGAGGGACAGGTGGGGCAGATACGCAGTATTTT.

This clone was recorded only once. The chain employs TRBV28 and TRBJ1-4; 9 bases match TRBD1. CDR3 length equals 17 residues. V dropped 5 bases and J dropped 2; count of bases not matched to a gene: 9. CDR1 MDHEN and CDR2 SYDVKM come from the germline V gene. The CDR3 region is CASSGGTGLGTNEKLFF. The CDR3 bases are TGTGCCAGCAGTGGCGGGACAGGGTTAGGGACTAATGAAAAACTGTTTTTT.

This clone turned up a few times. The chain has TRBV28 and TRBJ2-5; TRBD1 matches 8 bases. CDR3 size: 14 residues. V gave up 5 bases and J gave up 1 base; unmatched junction bases: 3. In germline, CDR1 is MDHEN, CDR2 SYDVKM. In DNA form, the CDR3 reads TGTGCCAGCAGTAGACAGGGGCTCCAAGAGACCCAGTACTTC. Its translation is CASSRQGLQETQYF.

This chain joins TRBV10-3 and TRBJ2-1; 12 nucleotides match TRBD2. V lost 0 bases to trimming and J lost 5 bases; unmatched junction nucleotides: 5. Germline CDR1 and CDR2: ENHRY and SYGVKD. CDR3 size: 17 residues. Written as DNA, the CDR3 is TGTGCCATCAGTGAGTCGAATGGACTAGCGGGGAACAATGAGCAGTTCTTC. This gives the protein CAISESNGLAGNNEQFF.

The rearrangement joins TRBV28 to TRBJ1-5; 7 bases align to TRBD1. J was trimmed by 7 bases and V by 2 bases; bases with no gene match: 8. Looked up from germline, CDR1 is MDHEN and CDR2 is SYDVKM. The CDR3 covers 15 residues. The CDR3 sequence is CASSLTDRERQPQHF. In nucleotides, the CDR3 is TGTGCCAGCAGTTTAACCGACAGGGAACGACAGCCCCAGCATTTT. Based on the CDR3 plus reference TRBV28 and TRBJ1-5, the full variable domain is DVKVTQSSRYLVKRTGEKVFLECVQDMDHENMFWYRQDPGLGLRLIYFSYDVKMKEKGDIPEGYSVSREKKERFSLILESASTNQTSMYLCASSLTDRERQPQHFGDGTRLSIL.

This clone has a handful of counts. This chain joins TRBV6-6 and TRBJ1-2, with 7 positions matching TRBD1. The CDR3 loop spans 16 amino acids. CDR1 is MNHNY and CDR2 is SVGAGI in the germline V gene (reference sequence). The V segment lost 6 bases and the J segment 2 bases; nucleotides outside the gene matches: 12. The CDR3 spells CASRPPTGTENYGYTF. In DNA form, the CDR3 reads TGTGCCAGCAGGCCCCCGACAGGGACAGAAAACTATGGCTACACCTTC.

The chain has TRBV11-3 and TRBJ2-5; D is uncertain. The V gene's germline CDR1 is SGHNT and CDR2 YENEEA. Trimming cost V 4 bases and J 5 bases, with 17 bases left between them. CDR3 length: 15 amino acids. DNA of the CDR3: TGTGCCAGCAGCTCGCGACTTCACGACCGGGAGACCCAGTACTTC. Its translation: CASSSRLHDRETQYF.

The chain uses TRBV19 and TRBJ2-2; TRBD2 agrees at 8 bases. In germline, CDR1 is LNHDA, CDR2 SQIVND (reference sequence). After removal of 6 bases from V and 1 base from J, the junction contained 7 bases not matched to a gene. This CDR3 region has 16 residues. The chain's CDR3 is CASRDRGLVNTGELFF. The CDR3 nucleotides are TGTGCCAGTAGAGATCGGGGACTAGTGAACACCGGGGAGCTGTTTTTT.